This TCR beta chain was observed in a study of blood T cell repertoires in COVID-19. The germline CDR1 and CDR2 sequences are MNHEY and SMNVEV (reference sequence). The CDR3 totals 15 residues. Trimming removed 5 bases from V and 8 bases from J, with 18 bases in between. The method was immunoSEQ multiplex PCR; TCRdb's version includes in-frame clones alone and lacks a portion of them. The table has approximately 250,000 clones, 70% to 90% seen once. This clonotype was obtained from a man aged 50 or older with COVID-19, enrolled during active disease. The chain has TRBV27 and TRBJ1-4, with a tentative D call TRBD1 (6 bases). The material sequenced was peripheral blood. CDR3 in DNA: TGTGCCAGCAGTCCTGAGGGGACAACCTTCGAAAAACTGTTTTTT. This encodes CASSPEGTTFEKLFF. Combining the CDR3 with reference TRBV27 and TRBJ1-4 gives the whole variable domain EAQVTQNPRYLITVTGKKLTVTCSQNMNHEYMSWYRQDPGLGLRQIYYSMNVEVTDKGDVPEGYKVSRKEKRNFPLILESPSPNQTSLYFCASSPEGTTFEKLFFGSGTQLSVL.